This T cell receptor (beta chain) was sequenced in a study of blood T cells in healthy people across ages (dated by TCRdb to the mid-2010s). Background for the entire study: In model experiments, template switching captured about one uniquely barcoded TCR beta cDNA molecule for every two T cells. For two donors (one aged 18 to 29 and one aged 80 or older), the study analyzed two additional independent replicas of 1 million unique cDNA reads from the same blood draw. Donors of different ages were randomly distributed across sequencing lanes to avoid experimental bias. The donors were divided into four age groups: young (average around 17 years), middle-aged (almost 40), aged (approximately 62) and long-lived (82). Age-related changes in TCR beta repertoire diversity were measured in the study by deep sequencing normalized with unique cDNA molecular identifiers. Overall study results and their limits: The long-lived group showed more naive CD4+ T cells, fewer expanded clones and increased TCR diversity than the aged group, suggesting age selection. Observed TCR beta diversity correlated strongly with the percentage of naive T cells measured by flow cytometry. As age increased, observed TCR beta diversity per million T cells dropped in a roughly linear way, and a significant reduction was already evident by age about 40. Since profiling was done on bulk unsorted PBMCs, naive and antigen-experienced compartments could not be conclusively compared. Because donor CMV infection status was unknown, age-related changes in expanded clonotypes were potentially confounded. Total diversity estimates from one million sequenced T cells were considered lower bounds and underestimates.

Libraries were constructed by 5' RACE. The run used an Illumina HiSeq 2500. A second PCR of roughly 7 to 11 cycles was performed with a sample-barcoded 5' primer and a J-beta primer mix. A unique molecular identifier was introduced onto each TCR beta cDNA molecule by a template-switch 5' adaptor carrying 12 random nucleotides. At least 2.5 million CDR3-containing paired-end reads were obtained from each sample. All of the RNA was converted into first-strand cDNA using the Mint cDNA synthesis kit, with a TRBC-specific oligonucleotide serving as the primer. Following uracil-DNA glycosylase treatment, all cDNA underwent a first 18-cycle PCR with the universal primers M1SS and BC2_uni_R. Regarding the original processing steps: Normalization of each sample was performed by random selection of 1 million high-quality reads, each carrying a distinct molecular identifier. Instead of being binned into consensus sequences, reads with shared molecular identifiers were discarded. MiTCR, run with a Q25 quality threshold and the strictest error-elimination algorithm, handled CDR3 identification, clonotype clustering and error correction. A nonparametric unseen species model with Euler transformation was used to estimate lower-bound total TCR beta diversity. TCRdb ran its own pipeline on the public reads, namely fastp trimming at Q25 and MiXCR clone calling, and kept in-frame beta chains. Here each entry gathers all rows of one CDR3 protein and keeps the most common genes and DNA. TCRdb's processing, not the authors', yielded these V and J calls. The table for this sample lists some 670,000 distinct CDR3 sequences; 45% to 60% of them were counted only once. Together, the top ten hold roughly 14% of the sample.

Of note for this clonotype: The antigen it binds to is not known. Base-call qualities are not available, and no considerably larger clone is one nucleotide away.

The germline V gene provides CDR1 SGHRS and CDR2 YFSETQ. Cut back by 0 bases and 4 bases, the V and J ends lie 13 bases apart. The CDR3, cysteine through phenylalanine, is 15 amino acids long. Only CDR3 DNA remains: 45 bases, in frame from the first base. The roughly 38 donors, aged 6 to 90 years, were systemically healthy Caucasian individuals from Russia. Each donor gave 9.5 to 10 milliliters of peripheral blood, drawn into EDTA-treated Vacutainer tubes. Ficoll-Paque density-gradient centrifugation was used to isolate PBMCs, with at least 7 million per sample. Total RNA was extracted from PBMCs with Trizol reagent, with at least 6 micrograms obtained per sample. For every donor, an aliquot of PBMCs went through flow cytometry to measure the percentages of naive CD45RAhigh/CD27high T cells.

The rearrangement joined TRBV5-1 to TRBJ1-1, with a weak D call of TRBD1 (6 bases match). The specimen sequenced was blood. The receptor comes from a woman of 80 years or more in good health. The nucleotide sequence reads TGCGCCAGCAGCTTGGAGCCCACAGGGACCACTGAAGCTTTCTTT. The encoded protein is CASSLEPTGTTEAFF. The full variable domain, with segments outside the CDR3 supplied by the reference TRBV5-1 and TRBJ1-1 proteins, appears as KAGVTQTPRYLIKTRGQQVTLSCSPISGHRSVSWYQQTPGQGLQFLFEYFSETQRNKGNFPGRFSGRQFSNSRSEMNVSTLELGDSALYLCASSLEPTGTTEAFFGQGTRLTVV.